A single sample gave rise to the 11 T cell receptor beta chains below, sequenced in a study of T-cell memory formation after mild COVID-19. TCRdb processed the 5' RACE reads anew with MiXCR; each CDR3 protein has one entry. In the table there are roughly 480,000 distinct CDR3 sequences, nearly 25% of which are singletons. Sequencing was carried out using PBMCs or a T cell subset sorted from them (not recorded which). The source is an adult woman who had mild COVID-19 (a few samples of this study predate the infection). Cell type and time point are not known.

The chain recombines TRBV7-8 with TRBJ2-3; TRBD1 aligns across 11 bases. With 5 bases clipped from V and 9 bases from J, the junction kept 7 bases outside the gene matches. Germline V CDR1 and CDR2: SGHVS, FQNEAQ. This CDR3 spans 14 amino acids. The CDR3 DNA follows: TGTGCCAGCAGCCCCCGGACAGGGGGCAACACGCAGTATTTT. Translating it yields CASSPRTGGNTQYF.

This chain uses TRBV4-3 with TRBJ2-1; a weak D match, TRBD1 (5 bases). The CDR3 is made up of 18 amino acids. Germline CDR1 is LGHNA and CDR2 is YSLEER. Trimming shortened V by 0 bases and J by 4 bases, and 19 bases separated the two germline ends. The chain's CDR3 is CASSQDYRYTPSYNEQFF. DNA for the CDR3: TGCGCCAGCAGCCAAGATTACAGGTACACTCCCTCTTACAATGAGCAGTTCTTC.

The V call is TRBV7-3, the J call TRBJ2-3; 10 nucleotides match TRBD2. The CDR3 covers 13 residues. V dropped 6 bases and J dropped 7; count of bases not matched to a gene: 4. The germline gives CDR1 SGHTA, CDR2 FQGTGA. The CDR3 sequence is CASSPTSGNTQYF. In DNA form, the CDR3 reads TGTGCCAGCAGTCCAACTAGCGGGAATACGCAGTATTTT.

This chain uses TRBV30 with TRBJ1-5; D is undetermined. The CDR3 extends over 15 amino acids. The V and J ends lost 1 base and 1 base respectively, with 11 bases between them. CDR1 GTSNPN and CDR2 SVGIG come from the germline V gene (reference sequence). The CDR3 sequence is CAWSAGVGSNQPQHF. The CDR3 nucleotides are TGTGCCTGGAGTGCCGGGGTGGGGAGCAATCAGCCCCAGCATTTT.

The chain carries TRBV5-1 and TRBJ1-5; TRBD1 might be the D (5 bases). CDR3 length: 15 residues. Trimming cost V 0 bases and J 4 bases, with 11 bases left between them. The germline V gene encodes CDR1 SGHRS and CDR2 YFSETQ. The chain's CDR3 is CASSLEGAGNQPQHF. The CDR3 DNA follows: TGCGCCAGCAGCTTGGAAGGGGCAGGGAATCAGCCCCAGCATTTT. The whole variable domain, filled in from reference TRBV5-1 and TRBJ1-5, reads KAGVTQTPRYLIKTRGQQVTLSCSPISGHRSVSWYQQTPGQGLQFLFEYFSETQRNKGNFPGRFSGRQFSNSRSEMNVSTLELGDSALYLCASSLEGAGNQPQHFGDGTRLSIL.

The chain is built from TRBV20-1 and TRBJ2-1; 7 nucleotides agree with TRBD2. V shed 2 bases, J shed 7 bases, and the junction held 8 bases outside the gene matches. There are 14 residues in the CDR3. The V gene's germline CDR1 is DFQATT and CDR2 SNEGSKA (reference sequence). In nucleotides, the CDR3 is TGCAGTGCTAGACGGGGAGGGCTCAATAATGAGCAGTTCTTC. This encodes CSARRGGLNNEQFF.

A few counts support this clonotype. This chain joins TRBV7-9 and TRBJ2-5; the match to TRBD2 covers 12 bases. The CDR3 has 17 amino acids. Trimming removed 5 bases from V and 5 bases from J; junction bases left unmatched: 12. CDR1 is SEHNR, CDR2 FQNEAQ, per germline (reference sequence). CDR3 region: CASSGMLAGGPRETQYF. The CDR3 DNA follows: TGTGCCAGCAGCGGCATGCTAGCGGGAGGGCCGAGGGAGACCCAGTACTTC.

This clonotype was counted once. The chain has TRBV5-1 and TRBJ2-6; D not resolved. Germline V gene data show CDR1 as SGHRS and CDR2 as YFSETQ. The CDR3 consists of 14 residues. Trimming removed 5 bases at V and 2 bases at J, with 8 bases between. The CDR3 reads CASSDGPGANVLTF. The DNA of the CDR3 is TGCGCCAGCAGTGACGGGCCTGGGGCCAACGTCCTGACTTTC.

This clonotype showed up just once. V is TRBV3-1 and J is TRBJ1-1; no clear D. Germline V gene lookup returns CDR1 LGHDT and CDR2 YNNKEL (reference sequence). The CDR3 totals 13 residues. V lost 4 bases and J 2 bases, leaving 8 bases between the germline ends. The CDR3 is CASSPYSNTEAFF. The CDR3 coding sequence is TGTGCCAGCAGCCCCTACAGTAACACTGAAGCTTTCTTT.

A note on this clonotype: At one end, the junction sequence differs from germline, possibly due to a read error. CDR3 DNA: TGCGCCAGCAGCACGGGACAGGAATACAATGAGCGGTTCTTC. It specifies CASSTGQEYNERFF. The rearrangement joins TRBV5-1 to TRBJ2-1; TRBD1 matches at 8 bases. Germline V gene lookup returns CDR1 SGHRS and CDR2 YFSETQ. The CDR3 covers 14 residues.

This chain connects TRBV29-1 to TRBJ1-2; 8 bases are shared with TRBD1. V dropped 6 bases and J dropped 3; count of bases not matched to a gene: 6. Germline V lookup: CDR1 SQVTM, CDR2 ANQGSEA. This CDR3 is 13 amino acids long. CDR3 nucleotide sequence: TGCAGCGTGACCGTGACAGGGGACTATGGCTACACCTTC. It is translated as CSVTVTGDYGYTF.